This T cell receptor (beta chain) was sequenced in a study of control samples from healthy donors and cancer patients (dated by TCRdb to about 2020). A remark on this clone: What this receptor recognizes is not known. No clone much larger than this one lies a single base away; base qualities are absent.

Receptors were amplified or captured by the immunoSEQ multiplex PCR assay. As stored in TCRdb, this immuneACCESS dataset retains in-frame rearrangements with V and J assigned. A fraction of the clones does not appear; measured against another copy, unresolved V genes explain less than half of the discrepancy, and the remainder lacks a known reason. For this sample the table gives around 190,000 clones, of which roughly 89% were detected only once. The leading ten clones occupy 1.4% of the sample. The TCR originated in a woman in her forties or fifties in good health. Material for sequencing was blood.

The DNA sequence is TGTGCCAGCAGCTTCGAGGGGTTTCAGCCCCAGCATTTT. It is translated as CASSFEGFQPQHF. This receptor chain uses TRBV7-2 and TRBJ1-5; TRBD1 might be the D gene, on 5 matching bases. Spanning cysteine to phenylalanine, the CDR3 consists of 13 amino acids. This entry keeps only the CDR3 DNA: 39 bases, framed from base 1. V is shortened by 3 bases, J by 6 bases, and the region joining them spans 9 bases. The germline V gene yields SGHTA for CDR1 and FQGNSA for CDR2.